The 28 T cell receptor beta chains given below trace back to one sample, sequenced in a study of T cells in Graves' hyperthyroidism and ophthalmopathy. Amplified TCR beta CDR3 regions came from RNA transcripts. The HTBI primer set drove a first-round RT-PCR of the TCR CDR3. TCRdb passed the multiplex PCR reads through MiXCR, listing each CDR3 protein once. The sample has hundreds of thousands of distinct CDR3 sequences; roughly 20% are singletons. The material sequenced was blood. Receptors originate from a woman aged 45-60 years with Graves' hyperthyroidism that later progressed to Graves' ophthalmopathy.

This clonotype turned up a few times. One junction end disagrees with the germline gene, perhaps due to a read error. The chain links TRBV7-7 to TRBJ2-3, with 7 bases identical to TRBD2. The CDR3 consists of 15 residues. In germline, CDR1 is SSHAT, CDR2 FNYEAQ (reference sequence). The CDR3 DNA reads TGTGCTAGCAGCCCCTTAGGACTAGAGATGGATACGCAGTATTTT. This encodes CASSPLGLEMDTQYF.

The V gene is TRBV20-1, the J gene TRBJ1-6; D is ambiguous. The CDR3 sequence is 14 residues long. V was trimmed by 4 bases and J by 10 bases, leaving 17 bases between them. Germline-derived CDR1 and CDR2 are DFQATT and SNEGSKA (reference sequence). The CDR3 loop is CSAISSFPMSPLHF. Here the CDR3 DNA reads TGCAGTGCTATTAGCAGTTTCCCGATGTCACCCCTCCACTTT.

This clonotype appeared many times. This sequence joins TRBV15 and TRBJ1-1; 8 bases fit TRBD1. Germline loops: CDR1 LNHNV, CDR2 YYDKDF (reference sequence). V shed 11 bases, J shed 0 bases, and the junction held 5 bases outside the gene matches. The CDR3 sequence is 13 residues long. CDR3 amino acids: CASKQGVNTEAFF. The CDR3 nucleotides are TGTGCCTCGAAACAGGGGGTGAACACTGAAGCTTTCTTT.

The chain joins TRBV19 to TRBJ1-5; TRBD1 matches 7 bases. This CDR3 spans 15 amino acids. The junction had 9 bases not matched to a gene; V was cut back by 6 bases and J by 4 bases. The germline gives CDR1 LNHDA, CDR2 SQIVND (reference sequence). DNA for the CDR3: TGTGCCAGTAGAAACCCCCAGGGGGATAATCAGCCCCAGCATTTT. This translates into CASRNPQGDNQPQHF.

Note on this clonotype: Its ends do not fully match the called genes, so a read error is possible. The J gene is TRBJ1-3, the V gene TRBV6-1, with TRBD1 matching over 7 bases. The CDR3 consists of 15 residues. Germline V lookup: CDR1 MNHNS, CDR2 SASEGT. The CDR3 loop is CANSGQVLSGNTIYF. DNA for the CDR3: TGTGCCAACAGTGGACAGGTCCTTTCTGGAAACACCATATATTTT.

The chain couples TRBV7-2 to TRBJ2-3, with D uncertain. This CDR3 has 12 residues. V was pared by 3 bases and J by 2 bases, with 3 bases between. Germline CDR1 SGHTA, CDR2 FQGNSA. The CDR3 nucleotides are TGTGCCAGCAGCTTTTACACAGATACGCAGTATTTT. Translation gives CASSFYTDTQYF.

This clonotype has at least ten counts. This chain uses TRBV11-2 with TRBJ2-1; a weak D match, TRBD2 (5 bases). The germline V gene has CDR1 SGHAT and CDR2 FQNNGV. CDR3 length: 15 residues. The ends were cut back, 6 bases at V and 7 bases at J, with 19 bases in the middle. In DNA form, the CDR3 reads TGTGCCAGCAGGCCTATACGGGAATTAAGGAATGAGCAGTTCTTC. As protein: CASRPIRELRNEQFF.

This clonotype was seen ten or more times. V gene TRBV30 combines with J gene TRBJ1-5; D unresolved. Germline CDR1 GTSNPN, CDR2 SVGIG (reference sequence). Trimming took off 6 bases at V and 4 bases at J, with 10 bases between the two ends. The CDR3 has 12 residues. CDR3 sequence: CACTGPNQPQHF. The CDR3 coding sequence is TGTGCCTGCACCGGACCGAATCAGCCCCAGCATTTT.

This clonotype came up a few times. This chain connects TRBV6-5 to TRBJ1-1; D not resolved. The V end was cut by 2 bases, the J end by 1 base, with 8 bases between. The CDR3 is 14 residues long. Germline CDR1 MNHEY, CDR2 SVGAGI. The CDR3 loop reads CASSYHSPNTEAFF. For the CDR3, the DNA is TGTGCCAGCAGTTACCACAGTCCGAACACTGAAGCTTTCTTT.

This clonotype was seen more than once but under ten times. CDR3 sequence: CASSRGGTAETQYF. In nucleotides, the CDR3 is TGTGCCAGCTCCCGGGGGGGGACGGCGGAGACCCAGTACTTC. The genes are TRBV19 and TRBJ2-5, with 8 bases lining up with TRBD2. With V trimmed by 9 bases and J by 5 bases, 11 bases remained unmatched. Germline V gene data show CDR1 as LNHDA and CDR2 as SQIVND (reference sequence). CDR3 length: 14 residues.

There are many counts of this clonotype. The chain recombines TRBV7-9 with TRBJ1-4; D not certain. The CDR3 consists of 14 residues. Per germline, CDR1 SEHNR and CDR2 FQNEAQ (reference sequence). The V end lost 2 bases, the J end lost 0 bases, and 4 bases lay between the germline ends. CDR3 bases: TGTGCCAGCAGCTTACGAGCAACTAATGAAAAACTGTTTTTT. This encodes CASSLRATNEKLFF.

The J gene is TRBJ1-3, the V gene TRBV5-1; D ambiguous. Trimming took off 2 bases at V and 0 bases at J, with 12 bases between the two ends. Germline V lookup: CDR1 SGHRS, CDR2 YFSETQ. CDR3 length: 16 amino acids. The CDR3 DNA follows: TGCGCCAGCAGCTTTTTGGAGCCCAGCTCTGGAAACACCATATATTTT. Translating it yields CASSFLEPSSGNTIYF.

This clonotype has more than one count but fewer than ten. The J gene is TRBJ1-4, the V gene TRBV9; D ambiguous. The CDR3 is 11 amino acids. Trimming removed 3 bases at V and 10 bases at J, with 7 bases between. Germline assignment: CDR1 SGDLS and CDR2 YYNGEE. CDR3 region: CASSAGGKLFF. In DNA, the CDR3 is TGTGCCAGCAGCGCGGGAGGAAAACTGTTTTTT.

The chain is built from TRBV20-1 and TRBJ1-6; TRBD1 matches at 7 bases. The CDR3 is made up of 15 amino acids. Germline V gene data show CDR1 as DFQATT and CDR2 as SNEGSKA (reference sequence). Trimming cost V 5 bases and J 8 bases; bases outside gene matches: 12. The CDR3 sequence is CSAPGGAGGHSPLHF. For the CDR3, the DNA is TGCAGTGCTCCAGGTGGGGCAGGGGGGCATTCACCCCTCCACTTT.

The chain combines TRBV20-1 with TRBJ1-2; D gene uncertain. This CDR3 is built from 17 residues. Germline CDR1 DFQATT, CDR2 SNEGSKA (reference sequence). V gave up 0 bases and J gave up 1 base, with 18 bases separating them. In DNA, the CDR3 is TGCAGTGCTAGAGATCCACTAACAGCCATGGATAACTATGGCTACACCTTC. Residues: CSARDPLTAMDNYGYTF.

This rearrangement joins TRBV6-1 to TRBJ2-5; D perhaps matches TRBD1 (6 bases). The CDR3 length is 14 residues. CDR1 and CDR2 from the germline V gene are MNHNS and SASEGT. V lost 6 bases and J lost 5, with 16 bases in between. The CDR3 spells CASRPTGPEETQYF. The CDR3 nucleotides read TGTGCCAGCAGGCCGACAGGCCCTGAGGAGACCCAGTACTTC.

This clonotype was observed many times. J is TRBJ1-1 and V is TRBV12-3 or TRBV12-4, with D unclear. This CDR3 has 12 residues. Trimming took off 5 bases at V and 13 bases at J, with 17 bases between the two ends. Here the CDR3 reads CASSPTAQRVFF. The CDR3 coding sequence is TGTGCCAGCAGTCCAACCGCCCAACGGGTTTTCTTT.

The chain links TRBV20-1 to TRBJ1-1; tentatively, D is TRBD1 (6 bases). The germline V gene has CDR1 DFQATT and CDR2 SNEGSKA (reference sequence). This CDR3 region has 15 residues. V lost 6 bases, J lost 0 bases, and 17 bases lay in between. The CDR3: CSAPTGGVLNTEAFF. The CDR3 coding sequence is TGCAGTGCCCCGACCGGGGGCGTGTTGAACACTGAAGCTTTCTTT.

This rearrangement joins TRBV7-2 to TRBJ2-6; D is undetermined. This CDR3 is 14 amino acids long. Trimming took 2 bases from V and 1 from J, leaving 3 bases between them. Germline assignment: CDR1 SGHTA and CDR2 FQGNSA. The CDR3 bases are TGTGCCAGCAGCTTACAGTCTGGGGCCAACGTCCTGACTTTC. Protein product: CASSLQSGANVLTF.

This clonotype appeared a single time. The chain employs TRBV11-2 and TRBJ1-1; D perhaps matches TRBD1 (6 bases). V was shortened by 4 bases and J by 4 bases, with 16 bases between the two germline ends. This CDR3 is 15 amino acids long. The germline CDR1 and CDR2 sequences are SGHAT and FQNNGV. The CDR3 DNA follows: TGTGCCAGCAGCTCCGAGGGGGGGCTGTCCACTGAAGCTTTCTTT. It specifies CASSSEGGLSTEAFF.

This clonotype was recorded many times. The chain has TRBV3-1 and TRBJ1-1; tentative D call: TRBD1 (5 bases). The CDR3 covers 14 residues. Germline V gene sequence: CDR1 LGHDT, CDR2 YNNKEL (reference sequence). Trimming left V 1 base short and J 4 bases short, with 10 bases between. The CDR3 DNA is TGTGCCAGCAGCCAAGTCTTGCAGGGCACTGAAGCTTTCTTT. Protein product: CASSQVLQGTEAFF.

There are many counts of this clonotype. The CDR3 coding sequence is TGTGCCATGGGGACAGACTTCTCCTACGAGCAGTACTTC. Translation gives CAMGTDFSYEQYF. V and J are TRBV2 and TRBJ2-7; 7 bases agree with TRBD1. The CDR3 extends over 13 amino acids. The J segment lost 0 bases and the V segment lost 10 bases, leaving 6 bases of the junction unmatched. Germline values: CDR1 SNHLY, CDR2 FYNNEI.

This rearrangement joins TRBV5-5 to TRBJ2-2; possibly TRBD2 for D (6 bases). Germline lookup yields CDR1 SGHKS and CDR2 YYEKEE (reference sequence). V gave up 2 bases and J gave up 2 bases, with 10 bases separating them. This CDR3 has 15 residues. CDR3 in amino acids: CASSFWGVNTGELFF. The DNA of the CDR3 is TGTGCCAGCAGCTTCTGGGGGGTAAACACCGGGGAGCTGTTTTTT.

This clonotype came up many times. J is TRBJ2-7 and V is TRBV2, with D perhaps matching TRBD1 or TRBD2 (5 bases each). Germline V gene sequence: CDR1 SNHLY, CDR2 FYNNEI. This CDR3 is built from 12 residues. Trimming removed 4 bases at V and 3 bases at J, with 7 bases between. In DNA, the CDR3 is TGTGCCAGCAGTGTGGGGGTCTACGAGCAGTACTTC. This gives the protein CASSVGVYEQYF.

This clonotype was observed many times. The chain couples TRBV12-3 or TRBV12-4 to TRBJ2-5; D may be TRBD1 or TRBD2 (5 bases each). Trimming stripped 3 bases from V and 1 base from J, with 15 bases between. This CDR3 comprises 16 residues. The CDR3 here is CASSFWGTGTQETQYF. Written as DNA, the CDR3 is TGTGCCAGCAGTTTTTGGGGCACGGGGACCCAAGAGACCCAGTACTTC.

The chain is built from TRBV6-2 or TRBV6-3 and TRBJ1-5, with 7 bases identical to TRBD1. V gave up 8 bases and J gave up 3 bases; unmatched junction bases: 10. The CDR3 extends over 15 amino acids. CDR1 is MNHEY, CDR2 SVGEGT, per germline. Here the CDR3 reads CASLAGGSYNQPQHF. The DNA for the CDR3 is TGTGCCAGCTTGGCAGGGGGATCGTACAATCAGCCCCAGCATTTT.

This clonotype has a handful of counts. CDR3 protein: CASSPLGNGYTF. CDR3 coding DNA: TGTGCCAGCAGCCCCCTGGGCAATGGCTACACCTTC. The V and J genes are TRBV5-4 and TRBJ1-2; D is unresolved. Trimming removed 4 bases at V and 6 bases at J, with 10 bases between. The V gene's germline CDR1 is SGHNT and CDR2 YYREEE (reference sequence). The CDR3 is 12 residues long. Combining the CDR3 with reference TRBV5-4 and TRBJ1-2 gives the whole variable domain ETGVTQSPTHLIKTRGQQVTLRCSSQSGHNTVSWYQQALGQGPQFIFQYYREEENGRGNFPPRFSGLQFPNYSSELNVNALELDDSALYLCASSPLGNGYTFGSGTRLTVV.

This chain uses TRBV4-2 with TRBJ2-2; 12 bases match TRBD2. Germline-derived CDR1 and CDR2 are LGHNA and YNFKEQ. With 1 base clipped from V and 5 bases from J, the junction kept 8 bases outside the gene matches. This CDR3 has 18 amino acids. CDR3 in DNA: TGTGCCAGCAGCCAAGGCCGCCCACTAGCGGGGGGAACCGGGGAGCTGTTTTTT. It codes for CASSQGRPLAGGTGELFF.